In this sample, the clone carrying this TCR beta chain turned up many times. Its antigen is currently unknown. Via MiXCR, TCRdb re-called the 5' RACE reads, giving one row per CDR3 protein. The table records 250,000 to 300,000 distinct CDR3 sequences, around 15% of them present only once. There are 14 residues in the CDR3. Trimming pared 2 bases from V and 1 base from J, leaving 6 bases between. This sample is drawn from a study of T-cell memory formation after mild COVID-19. Study background: TCR clusters largely stayed donor specific. Study-wide findings and caveats: CD4+ contracting clones were found mainly in CM and EM, and CD8+ ones in EMRA.

Sequenced material: PBMCs or a T cell subset sorted from them (not recorded which). The genes are TRBV12-3 or TRBV12-4 and TRBJ2-4, with D perhaps matching TRBD1 (5 bases). The TCR originated in a man aged 18-30 years who had mild COVID-19 (a few samples of this study predate the infection). Cell type and time point are not known. The CDR3 region is CASSLPGAKNIQYF. Here the CDR3 DNA reads TGTGCCAGCAGTTTACCAGGGGCCAAAAACATTCAGTACTTC.